This TCR beta chain was observed in a study of T cell responses to AZD1222 COVID-19 vaccine. The protocol was immunoSEQ multiplex PCR, while the TCRdb copy is restricted to in-frame clones and leaves out a portion. The data show approximately 130,000 clones, with about 93% seen just once and about 0.86% held by the top ten. Study outcomes and limitations: At baseline, seropositivity was found in only 5 to 7 AZD1222 recipients.

Concerning this clone itself: What it binds is unknown.

The source is an adult in good health. This specimen was peripheral blood, taken on day 0 of AZD1222 vaccination.

CDR3 nucleotide sequence: TGCGCCAGCAGCCCCCGGACAGGGCGGTTGGAGACCCAGTACTTC. Protein sequence: CASSPRTGRLETQYF. The rearrangement uses TRBV5-1 and TRBJ2-5; 8 nucleotides line up with TRBD1. Germline-derived CDR1 and CDR2 are SGHRS and YFSETQ. V lost 4 bases to trimming and J lost 5 bases; unmatched junction nucleotides: 10. CDR3 length: 15 residues.